This T cell receptor beta chain stems from a study of response to subunit inactivated influenza vaccine. General study points: That few new T cells are recruited by each seasonal influenza vaccination was the authors' suggestion.

This clonotype was detected a few times. Its antigen is not identified. V dropped 2 bases and J dropped 10 bases, with 15 bases sitting between them. Germline CDR1 KGHSH, CDR2 LQKENI. The CDR3 has 14 residues. TCRdb re-analysed the RT-PCR reads in MiXCR, keeping a single row per CDR3 protein. The table includes about 520,000 distinct CDR3 sequences, over 25% detected once. This sequence was found in a man aged 50 to 60 who received an inactivated influenza vaccine. Specimen: CD4+ T cells sorted from PBMCs, collected roughly 5 days after vaccination. The chain recombines TRBV18 with TRBJ2-1; D is ambiguous. The CDR3, as DNA: TGTGCCAGCTCACCAAATATTAAGCCCGAAGAGCAGTTCTTC. This translates into CASSPNIKPEEQFF. Full variable domain (remainder filled in from reference TRBV18 and TRBJ2-1): NAGVMQNPRHLVRRRGQEARLRCSPMKGHSHVYWYRQLPEEGLKFMVYLQKENIIDESGMPKERFSAEFPKEGPSILRIQQVVRGDSAAYFCASSPNIKPEEQFFGPGTRLTVL.